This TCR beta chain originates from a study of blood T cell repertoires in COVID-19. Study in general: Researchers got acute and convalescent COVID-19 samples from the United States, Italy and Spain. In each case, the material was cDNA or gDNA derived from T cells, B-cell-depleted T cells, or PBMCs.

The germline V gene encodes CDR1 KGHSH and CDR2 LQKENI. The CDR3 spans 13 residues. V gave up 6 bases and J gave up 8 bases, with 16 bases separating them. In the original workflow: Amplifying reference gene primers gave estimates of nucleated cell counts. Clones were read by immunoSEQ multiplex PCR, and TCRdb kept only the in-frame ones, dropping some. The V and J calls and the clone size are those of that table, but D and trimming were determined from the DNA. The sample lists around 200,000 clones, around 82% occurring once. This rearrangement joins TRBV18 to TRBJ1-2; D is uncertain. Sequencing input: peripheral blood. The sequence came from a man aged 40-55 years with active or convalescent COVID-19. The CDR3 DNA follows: TGTGCCAGCTCCCCGGAGTCAAATCGAGGCTACACCTTC. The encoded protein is CASSPESNRGYTF.